This entry features one T cell receptor (beta chain) sequence. The entry originates in a study of blood T cell repertoires in COVID-19. The CDR3 is 15 residues long. V dropped 6 bases and J dropped 6 bases, with 21 bases sitting between them. The V gene's germline CDR1 is SNHLY and CDR2 FYNNEI. Original processing notes: Reference gene primer amplification gave estimated nucleated cell counts. TCRdb keeps only in-frame clones here, not all; method: immunoSEQ multiplex PCR. V, J and clone size were drawn from that table, and D and trimming were deduced from the DNA. The profile shows some 300,000 clones, about 87% of them singletons. Seattle researchers signed up patients amid active infection and tracked them longitudinally.

Sequenced input: peripheral blood. The V call is TRBV2, the J call TRBJ2-7; TRBD2 might be the D (6 bases). The TCR comes from a woman between 45 and 65 years old with COVID-19, enrolled during active disease. The CDR3 DNA is TGTGCCAGCAGCCCGCAGCGGGTGGCAGGCGGCGAGCAGTACTTC. Translated, it gives CASSPQRVAGGEQYF.